The present TCR beta chain was sequenced within a study of post-analysis software for immune sequencing data. Study-wide context: Relapsing-remitting, secondary progressive and progressive-relapsing multiple sclerosis were all included among the disease courses.

The germline V gene has CDR1 LNHNV and CDR2 YYDKDF (reference sequence). The junction had 5 bases not matched to a gene; V was cut back by 5 bases and J by 8 bases. This CDR3 contains 13 residues. Turning to this clonotype: What it recognizes is unknown.

Overall study findings and caveats: With TRBV5-6, TRBV5-1 and TRBV20-1 included, roughly five TRBV segments were more frequent in patients than in controls.

The TCR beta cDNA libraries carried unique molecular identifiers. Once about 0.9 to 11 million T cells were used, 400,000 to 550,000 cDNA molecules resulted. MiXCR, run by TCRdb on the PCR reads, gives a single entry per CDR3 protein. Found here are approximately 360,000 distinct CDR3 sequences, around 33% of them singletons; the top ten hold over 10%. Material: blood. V usage is TRBV15 and J usage is TRBJ1-2, with 10 bases fitting TRBD1. This sequence was found in a girl under 18 with multiple sclerosis. The CDR3 region has the DNA TGTGCCACCAGCGGGGACAGGGGAAGCGGCTACACCTTC. Translated: CATSGDRGSGYTF. Drawing the rest from reference TRBV15 and TRBJ1-2, the complete variable domain is DAMVIQNPRYQVTQFGKPVTLSCSQTLNHNVMYWYQQKSSQAPKLLFHYYDKDFNNEADTPDNFQSRRPNTSFCFLDIRSPGLGDTAMYLCATSGDRGSGYTFGSGTRLTVV.